A selection of T cell receptor beta chains follows, all from one sample in a study of blood T cell repertoires in COVID-19. TCRdb's table, derived via immunoSEQ multiplex PCR, lists solely in-frame clones and lacks some. The sample includes around 30,000 clones, around 90% seen only once; the top ten take roughly 2.3%. The sample was peripheral blood. The source of these receptors is a man in his fifties or sixties with active COVID-19. Each CDR3 is given with its conserved first and last residue. A D gene is named only where the DNA matches it firmly. Size is omitted from some rows. Given values are once, few, many or a class for expanded clones.

j_gene | abundance | v_gene | d_gene | CDR3aa | CDR3nt
TRBJ1-1 | - | TRBV11-3 | - | CASKRVVDTEAFF | TGTGCCAGCAAGCGGGTAGTGGACACTGAAGCTTTCTTT
TRBJ2-5 | - | TRBV5-1 | TRBD2 | CASSLGLAGGPRETQYF | TGCGCCAGCAGCTTGGGGCTAGCGGGAGGGCCGCGGGAGACCCAGTACTTC
TRBJ2-1 | - | TRBV7-2 | TRBD2 | CASSLGLAGGPGLRNEQFF | TGTGCCAGCAGCTTAGGACTAGCGGGGGGGCCAGGTTTAAGGAATGAGCAGTTCTTC
TRBJ2-1 | - | TRBV3-1/TRBV3-2 | TRBD2 | CASSQAGLVNEQFF | TGTGCCAGCAGCCAGGCCGGACTAGTAAATGAGCAGTTCTTC
TRBJ1-3 | - | TRBV7-6 | - | CASREGAGNTIYF | TGTGCCAGCAGGGAGGGTGCTGGAAACACCATATATTTT
TRBJ1-5 | few | TRBV7-9 | TRBD1 | CASSSTGGPENQPQHF | TGTGCCAGCAGCTCGACAGGGGGACCAGAAAATCAGCCCCAGCATTTT
TRBJ2-1 | - | TRBV5-1 | TRBD1 | CASSLGQGGGEQFF | TGCGCCAGCAGCTTGGGACAGGGGGGCGGTGAGCAGTTCTTC
TRBJ1-1 | - | TRBV27 | - | CASSWGGSTEAFF | TGTGCCAGCAGTTGGGGGGGGTCCACTGAAGCTTTCTTT
TRBJ2-7 | - | TRBV6-5 | - | CASSPGHLYEQYF | TGTGCCAGCAGCCCGGGACACCTCTACGAGCAGTACTTC
TRBJ2-1 | few | TRBV10-3 | TRBD2 | CAIKNLAGYNEQFF | TGTGCCATCAAGAATCTAGCGGGATACAATGAGCAGTTCTTC
TRBJ1-2 | once | TRBV5-1 | - | CASSPVQGLRGYTF | TGCGCCAGCAGCCCCGTTCAGGGATTACGGGGCTACACCTTC
TRBJ2-5 | - | TRBV29-1 | TRBD2 | CSVEDLAREGWQETQYF | TGCAGCGTTGAAGATCTTGCGAGGGAGGGGTGGCAAGAGACCCAGTACTTC
TRBJ2-5 | - | TRBV7-3 | - | CASSLTPGDQETQYF | TGTGCCAGCAGCTTAACTCCCGGGGACCAAGAGACCCAGTACTTC
TRBJ1-6 | few | TRBV3-1/TRBV3-2 | TRBD1 | CASSLGTASDSPLHF | TGTGCCAGCAGCCTCGGGACAGCCAGCGATTCACCCCTCCACTTT
TRBJ1-5 | few | TRBV7-9 | TRBD1 | CASSHTGENQPQHF | TGTGCCAGCAGCCATACAGGGGAAAATCAGCCCCAGCATTTT
TRBJ2-6 | once | TRBV7-8 | - | CASSAYRILNSGANVLTF | TGTGCCAGCAGCGCATACAGGATATTAAACTCTGGGGCCAACGTCCTGACTTTC
TRBJ1-2 | - | TRBV30 | TRBD1 | CAWNPTGNYGYTF | TGTGCCTGGAACCCGACAGGGAACTATGGCTACACCTTC
TRBJ2-7 | - | TRBV3-1/TRBV3-2 | - | CASSPSLDRPYEQYF | TGTGCCAGCAGCCCATCCCTGGACAGACCCTACGAGCAGTACTTC
TRBJ2-6 | - | TRBV1 | - | CTSSRGASGSGANVLTF | TGCACCAGCAGCCGAGGAGCTAGCGGTTCAGGGGCCAACGTCCTGACTTTC
TRBJ2-2 | - | TRBV7-3 | TRBD1 | CASSLGQGDTGELFF | TGTGCCAGCAGCTTGGGACAGGGGGACACCGGGGAGCTGTTTTTT
TRBJ2-1 | - | TRBV14 | TRBD1 | CASDRGGAYNEQFF | TGTGCCAGCGACAGGGGGGGGGCCTACAATGAGCAGTTCTTC
TRBJ2-7 | - | TRBV2 | - | CASGARKSYEQYF | TGTGCCAGCGGAGCCAGAAAGTCCTACGAGCAGTACTTC
TRBJ1-2 | once | TRBV5-1 | TRBD1 | CASSLADRGRDGYTF | TGCGCCAGCAGCTTGGCGGACAGGGGGCGGGATGGCTACACCTTC
TRBJ1-1 | - | TRBV20-1 | - | CSASLVDTEAFF | TGCAGTGCTAGTCTTGTAGACACTGAAGCTTTCTTT
TRBJ2-7 | - | TRBV10-3 | TRBD2 | CAISESSSGRAHEQYF | TGTGCCATCAGTGAGTCGTCTAGCGGGAGGGCCCACGAGCAGTACTTC
TRBJ2-7 | - | TRBV11-3 | - | CASSAVSWEQYF | TGTGCCAGCAGCGCGGTGAGTTGGGAGCAGTACTTC
TRBJ1-4 | - | TRBV30 | TRBD1 | CAWDQGAGEKLFF | TGTGCCTGGGATCAGGGGGCCGGGGAAAAACTGTTTTTT
TRBJ2-7 | - | TRBV7-8 | - | CASSFRTAIYEQYF | TGTGCCAGCAGCTTCCGGACAGCGATCTACGAGCAGTACTTC
TRBJ2-1 | - | TRBV29-1 | - | CSVVLQEQFF | TGCAGCGTTGTTCTGCAGGAGCAGTTCTTC
TRBJ2-7 | - | TRBV3-1/TRBV3-2 | TRBD1 | CASSLPGGTYEQYF | TGTGCCAGCAGCCTCCCAGGGGGCACCTACGAGCAGTACTTC
TRBJ2-5 | - | TRBV2 | TRBD2 | CASTIAGDQETQYF | TGTGCCAGCACCATAGCGGGGGATCAAGAGACCCAGTACTTC
TRBJ2-6 | - | TRBV3-1/TRBV3-2 | TRBD1 | CASSQVLGQGSSGANVLTF | TGTGCCAGCAGCCAAGTCTTGGGACAGGGAAGTTCAGGGGCCAACGTCCTGACTTTC
TRBJ1-1 | - | TRBV5-6 | - | CASSLGQVPNTEAFF | TGTGCCAGCAGCTTGGGACAGGTTCCGAACACTGAAGCTTTCTTT
TRBJ2-1 | - | TRBV5-1 | TRBD1 | CASSYVTGGQNEQFF | TGCGCCAGCAGCTATGTTACAGGGGGCCAGAATGAGCAGTTCTTC
TRBJ2-2 | few | TRBV5-4 | TRBD2 | CASSSNFIYSGRDTGELFF | TGTGCCAGCAGCTCCAACTTTATATATAGCGGGAGAGACACCGGGGAGCTGTTTTTT
TRBJ2-1 | - | TRBV12-3/TRBV12-4 | - | CASGPASPNEQFF | TGTGCCAGCGGCCCGGCTAGCCCCAATGAGCAGTTCTTC
TRBJ1-6 | - | TRBV7-8 | - | CASSPRTAYSPLHF | TGTGCCAGCAGCCCCCGGACAGCCTATTCACCCCTCCACTTT
TRBJ1-6 | - | TRBV27 | TRBD1 | CASRGTAKNSPLHF | TGTGCCAGCAGGGGGACAGCGAAAAATTCACCCCTCCACTTT
TRBJ1-6 | - | TRBV28 | TRBD1 | CASRDRDNSPLHF | TGTGCCAGCAGGGACAGGGACAATTCACCCCTCCACTTT
TRBJ1-1 | - | TRBV10-2 | - | CASTWGDWDLAFF | TGCGCCAGCACATGGGGTGATTGGGACTTAGCTTTCTTT
TRBJ2-1 | few | TRBV5-4 | TRBD2 | CASSLDTSGTYNEQFF | TGTGCCAGCAGCTTGGATACTAGCGGGACCTACAATGAGCAGTTCTTC
TRBJ2-3 | once | TRBV5-1 | TRBD2 | CASSYNMAAGGSDTQYF | TGCGCCAGCAGCTACAACATGGCCGCGGGGGGATCAGATACGCAGTATTTT
TRBJ2-7 | - | TRBV29-1 | TRBD1 | CSVGTGGKDEQYF | TGCAGCGTTGGGACAGGGGGAAAAGACGAGCAGTACTTC
TRBJ1-1 | - | TRBV7-8 | TRBD1 | CASSIGQGEAFF | TGTGCCAGCAGCATAGGACAGGGTGAAGCTTTCTTT
TRBJ2-2 | - | TRBV5-1 | TRBD2 | CASSAPGLAGAVELFF | TGCGCCAGCAGCGCTCCGGGACTAGCGGGGGCCGTCGAGCTGTTTTTT
TRBJ1-2 | - | TRBV7-8 | - | CASRGKGAEGANYGYTF | TGTGCCAGCAGAGGCAAAGGGGCAGAAGGAGCTAACTATGGCTACACCTTC
TRBJ2-7 | - | TRBV18 | TRBD1 | CASSATGGYEQYF | TGTGCCAGCTCAGCGACAGGGGGCTACGAGCAGTACTTC
TRBJ1-1 | - | TRBV28 | - | CASMGGYGEAFF | TGTGCCAGCATGGGGGGATACGGTGAAGCTTTCTTT
TRBJ2-3 | - | TRBV6-4 | TRBD2 | CASSRTSGADTQYF | TGTGCCAGCAGCAGGACTAGCGGAGCAGATACGCAGTATTTT
TRBJ1-1 | - | TRBV2 | - | CASGRGNTEAFF | TGTGCCAGCGGGCGGGGGAACACTGAAGCTTTCTTT
TRBJ2-1 | - | TRBV5-1 | TRBD2 | CASSLLAGDYNEQFF | TGCGCCAGCAGTCTCCTAGCGGGAGACTACAATGAGCAGTTCTTC
TRBJ1-1 | - | TRBV7-9 | - | CASSLASVGGGEAFF | TGTGCCAGCAGCTTAGCGTCAGTAGGCGGAGGTGAAGCTTTCTTT
TRBJ1-2 | - | TRBV6-5 | TRBD1 | CASSTPTGTGYTF | TGTGCCAGCAGTACCCCGACAGGGACTGGCTACACCTTC
TRBJ1-4 | - | TRBV2 | - | CASRPTGSHEKLFF | TGTGCCAGCAGACCAACAGGGAGCCATGAAAAACTGTTTTTT
TRBJ2-1 | - | TRBV5-6 | - | CASSYHSDEQFF | TGTGCCAGCAGCTACCATTCGGATGAGCAGTTCTTC